Detailed here is one TCR beta chain. What it binds is not known. The entry originates in a study of CD8 T cells in Susac syndrome. Study-level findings and limits: That the number of individuals in its TCR sequencing and HLA analysis was relatively small was acknowledged by the study.

The germline V and J ends were trimmed by 7 bases and 1 base, with 16 bases remaining between them. The CDR3 runs to 15 residues. About 0.5 to 1 ug RNA was reverse transcribed with random hexamers. TCR beta CDR3 was amplified by immunoSEQ covering 54 Vbeta and 13 Jbeta. From the immunoSEQ multiplex PCR reads, TCRdb called clonotypes with MiXCR, one entry per CDR3 protein. The sample carries around 130,000 distinct CDR3 sequences, 80% to 85% recorded once. The chain links TRBV12-3 or TRBV12-4 to TRBJ1-1, with D uncertain. The sequencing sample was made of CD8+ T cells from PBMCs. The origin of this receptor is a human donor with multiple sclerosis. As DNA, the CDR3 is TGTGCCAGCACCCCGGAGTTCAAAACGAACACTGAAGCTTTCTTT. Its protein product is CASTPEFKTNTEAFF.